These T cell receptor beta chains were read from a single sample in a study of technical replicates of blood from several donors. Profiling relied on immunoSEQ multiplex PCR, and the TCRdb table lists in-frame clones only, not all of them. The sample carries tens of thousands of clones, about 90% recorded once. Material for sequencing was T cells isolated from PBMCs. The receptors originated from a human donor in good health. Both conserved end residues are part of each CDR3. Fields, in order: clone size, V gene, J gene, D gene, CDR3 DNA, CDR3 protein. D genes are given only for firm matches. Only some rows state a clone size, as once, few, many or a class for expanded clones.

-	TRBV19	TRBJ2-7	TRBD1	TGTGCCAGTAGTACCCCGTGGGAACAGGGGGACGAGCAGTACTTC	CASSTPWEQGDEQYF
once	TRBV4-1	TRBJ2-7	TRBD1	TGCGCCAGCAGCCAGGGACAGACTTACTACGAGCAGTACTTC	CASSQGQTYYEQYF
-	TRBV25-1	TRBJ2-7	-	TGTGCCAGCAGTGTGACTAGAGCTCCACCCTACGAGCAGTACTTC	CASSVTRAPPYEQYF
-	TRBV5-1	TRBJ2-3	-	TGCGCCAGCAGCTTGGATCCGGGCACAGATACGCAGTATTTT	CASSLDPGTDTQYF
-	TRBV10-3	TRBJ2-2	-	TGTGCCATCAGCGACCCTACTAGCACCGGGGAGCTGTTTTTT	CAISDPTSTGELFF
-	TRBV6-1	TRBJ1-5	TRBD1	TGTGCCAGCAGTGAAACCGGACAGGGGGCTCAGCCCCAGCATTTT	CASSETGQGAQPQHF
-	TRBV27	TRBJ2-3	-	TGTGCCAGCAGTCCTGAGTCAATTACGCAGTATTTT	CASSPESITQYF
-	TRBV27	TRBJ2-7	TRBD2	TGTGCCAGCAGTTTCGCCAATTGGGCGGGAGGGCCCAACGAGCAGTACTTC	CASSFANWAGGPNEQYF
-	TRBV18	TRBJ1-1	-	TGTGCCAGCTCATTTGGACAGAACACTGAAGCTTTCTTT	CASSFGQNTEAFF
-	TRBV18	TRBJ2-1	-	TGTGCCAGCTCACCATCAGACAGTCCTTACAATGAGCAGTTCTTC	CASSPSDSPYNEQFF
-	TRBV27	TRBJ1-5	-	TGTGCCAGCAGTTTTGGTGGGCCAAATCAGCCCCAGCATTTT	CASSFGGPNQPQHF
-	TRBV19	TRBJ2-1	-	TGTGCCAGTAGTAATAGCGGTAAACCCTACAATGAGCAGTTCTTC	CASSNSGKPYNEQFF
once	TRBV6-6	TRBJ1-1	-	TGTGCCAGCAGTTCTCCCTGGGGGGGCACTGAAGCTTTCTTT	CASSSPWGGTEAFF
-	TRBV19	TRBJ1-1	TRBD1	TGTGCCAGTAGTATAGTTGCAGGGGGGTACATGAACACTGAAGCTTTCTTT	CASSIVAGGYMNTEAFF
-	TRBV7-9	TRBJ1-3	TRBD1	TGTGCCAGCAGCAGTGACCGGGACAGCTCTGGAAACACCATATATTTT	CASSSDRDSSGNTIYF
-	TRBV27	TRBJ2-1	-	TGTGCCAGCAGCCAACAAAATAGCCCCTACAATGAGCAGTTCTTC	CASSQQNSPYNEQFF
-	TRBV5-6	TRBJ1-4	TRBD1	TGTGCCAGCAGCCCCGGGACAGGGGTCCCTAATGAAAAACTGTTTTTT	CASSPGTGVPNEKLFF
-	TRBV11-3	TRBJ2-2	-	TGTGCCAGCAGCTTAAGAGACGGGGGCACCGGGGAGCTGTTTTTT	CASSLRDGGTGELFF
-	TRBV23-1	TRBJ1-5	-	TGCGCCAGCAACGGTTCAGGGCATAGCAATCAGCCCCAGCATTTT	CASNGSGHSNQPQHF
few	TRBV18	TRBJ1-1	-	TGTGCCAGCTCACCAAGCAGGGTAGAAGCTTTCTTT	CASSPSRVEAFF
-	TRBV19	TRBJ2-3	TRBD1	TGTGCCAGTAGTGGGTGGACAGGGGGCGGAAACACAGATACGCAGTATTTT	CASSGWTGGGNTDTQYF
-	TRBV10-3	TRBJ2-2	TRBD1	TGTGCCATCAGTGAGTCGAATACTGGACAGGGGTACACCGGGGAGCTGTTTTTT	CAISESNTGQGYTGELFF
-	TRBV7-3	TRBJ2-7	TRBD1	TGTGCCAGCAGTACGGACAGGGCCTACGAGCAGTACTTC	CASSTDRAYEQYF
-	TRBV27	TRBJ1-6	-	TGTGCCAGCAGTTTGCAGGTGTATTCACCCCTCCACTTT	CASSLQVYSPLHF